Detailed here is one T cell receptor (beta chain). This clone was found once. It lacks a known antigen. The record has no base qualities; no much larger clone is one base away. The data belong to a study of blood T cell repertoires in COVID-19 (TCRdb year 2020). Looking at the study overall: The collaborator samples originated in the United States, Italy and Spain and spanned the acute and convalescent phases of COVID-19. Subjects who had been exposed to COVID-19, were actively infected with it, or had recovered from it provided the deeply sampled blood TCRbeta repertoires that made up the dataset. Samples were obtained from the ongoing ImmuneRACE study (first 160 participants) and from 1,254 subjects provided by 6 global collaborators. The prospective study material was composed of cDNA or gDNA derived from T cells, B-cell-depleted T cells, or PBMCs. Where HLA class I and class II types were available, the types were taken from metadata supplied by the sample provider, not from assay-based typing. Sample metadata almost always included a de-identified subject ID, COVID-19 status, age in years and sex. The repertoires were released in a freely available public database meant as a resource for research on the immune response to SARS-CoV-2.

Each collaborating institution followed its own protocols to collect whole blood in K2EDTA tubes. Collaborator samples were shipped for TCRbeta analysis as frozen whole blood, isolated PBMCs, or DNA extracted from either sample type. The junction shows trimming of 0 bases on V and 8 bases on J, plus 13 bases between the germline ends. Measured from the cysteine to the phenylalanine, the CDR3 is 14 residues long. Only CDR3 DNA remains: 42 bases, in frame from the first base. As encoded in the germline V gene, CDR1 is MGHRA while CDR2 is YSYEKL. The immunoSEQ Assay, a bias-controlled multiplex PCR, was used to amplify TCRbeta CDR3 regions from genomic DNA. Processing in the source paper ran as follows. The number of nucleated cells in each sample was estimated from the amplification of reference gene primers within the assay. To quantify the absolute abundance of each unique TCRbeta CDR3 rearrangement, sequence reads were collapsed and filtered. Productive Simpson clonality was computed per sample as the square root of Simpson's diversity index over productive rearrangements. Drawn from immuneACCESS, this table holds only the in-frame rearrangements with V and J called that TCRdb kept. Clones are partly lost; checked studies trace under half to an unresolved V gene and leave the rest unexplained. V and J calls plus clone size are reproduced from that table; the DNA served to infer D and trimming. For this sample the table gives about 250,000 clones, of which around four fifths were detected only once. The ten largest clones represent roughly 4.2% of the sample.

What the work shows at the level of the full study, not this receptor alone: Clinical and demographic metadata were provided uncurated, with the amount varying by source and participant.

This receptor was obtained from a woman in her thirties or forties with active or convalescent COVID-19. This chain is built from TRBV4-1 and TRBJ1-1; the D gene cannot be named for sure. The specimen sequenced was peripheral blood. The DNA sequence is TGCGCCAGCAGCCAAGATCGGCGGGGAGCCGAAGCTTTCTTT. It encodes CASSQDRRGAEAFF.